A single sample is the source of the 21 T cell receptor beta chains below, sequenced in a study of Ad26.COV2.S vaccination and SARS-CoV-2 variants. The assay was immunoSEQ multiplex PCR, and TCRdb's table has in-frame clones only and misses some. The sample holds about 400,000 clones, approximately 92% seen once. Treatment: around 19 received Ad26.COV2.S at low or high dose, single or two shots; about five received placebo; per-sample allocation not given. It was on day 63 after the first vaccine or placebo injection that samples were taken. Source: peripheral blood, taken in a trial of Ad26.COV2.S vaccine versus placebo. The receptors shown here come from a person aged 18-60 years who received the Ad26.COV2.S COVID-19 vaccine or a placebo.

The V gene is TRBV11-3, the J gene TRBJ2-5; either TRBD1 or TRBD2 may supply D (5 bases each). Germline assignment: CDR1 SGHNT and CDR2 YENEEA. V gave up 1 base and J gave up 3 bases, with 6 bases separating them. This CDR3 has 13 amino acids. The CDR3 region has the DNA TGTGCCAGCAGCTTAGGAGGGGAAGAGACCCAGTACTTC. Residues: CASSLGGEETQYF.

The V and J genes are TRBV12-3 or TRBV12-4 and TRBJ2-5; D is unresolved. Trimming stripped 4 bases from V and 3 bases from J, with 9 bases between. This CDR3 contains 13 residues. CDR3 protein: CASSSGRKETQYF. CDR3 sequence (DNA): TGTGCCAGCAGTTCCGGACGGAAAGAGACCCAGTACTTC.

The chain joins TRBV11-2 to TRBJ2-7; D is uncertain. CDR1 is SGHAT and CDR2 is FQNNGV in the germline V gene. CDR3 length: 17 amino acids. Trimming removed 2 bases from V and 2 bases from J, with 19 bases in between. CDR3 nucleotide sequence: TGTGCCAGCAGCTTATACCCGGAAACGGTTAGGCCCTACGAGCAGTACTTC. Translated: CASSLYPETVRPYEQYF.

V usage is TRBV9 and J usage is TRBJ2-7, with TRBD1 as a possible D gene (6 bases). The germline V gene encodes CDR1 SGDLS and CDR2 YYNGEE. The CDR3 runs 14 residues. V gave up 2 bases and J gave up 5 bases, with 14 bases separating them. CDR3 DNA sequence: TGTGCCAGCAGCGTGAGTCAGGGGCGTGACGAGCAGTACTTC. Its translation is CASSVSQGRDEQYF.

This sequence joins TRBV6-2 or TRBV6-3 and TRBJ1-1, with D hard to call. The ends were cut back, 8 bases at V and 1 base at J, with 11 bases in the middle. Germline V lookup: CDR1 MNHEY, CDR2 SVGEGT. The CDR3 runs to 13 residues. The CDR3 bases are TGTGCCAGCGGCCAACAGAGGAACACTGAAGCTTTCTTT. It encodes CASGQQRNTEAFF.

This clone has just a few counts. The chain links TRBV4-1 to TRBJ1-4; TRBD1 is a possible D gene (6 bases). This CDR3 spans 15 amino acids. The V gene lost 5 bases and the J gene lost 5 bases, with 15 bases spanning the gap. In germline, CDR1 is MGHRA, CDR2 YSYEKL. This CDR3 reads CASSGQTVRNEKLFF. The CDR3 nucleotides are TGCGCCAGCAGCGGACAGACGGTGAGAAATGAAAAACTGTTTTTT.

J is TRBJ2-5 and V is TRBV7-2; 11 nucleotides match TRBD2. CDR1 and CDR2 (germline): SGHTA, FQGNSA. The junction had 11 bases not matched to a gene; V was cut back by 2 bases and J by 9 bases. The CDR3 totals 16 residues. The CDR3 DNA follows: TGTGCCAGCAGCTTAAGCGTAGCGGGGGGGCCCATCTCCCAGTACTTC. Protein product: CASSLSVAGGPISQYF.

The chain has TRBV5-5 and TRBJ2-5, with unresolved D. The CDR3 contains 17 residues. The ends were cut back, 0 bases at V and 1 base at J, with 16 bases in the middle. Germline V CDR1 and CDR2: SGHKS, YYEKEE (reference sequence). Here the CDR3 reads CASSLGAGTTFQETQYF. DNA for the CDR3: TGTGCCAGCAGCTTGGGGGCAGGAACAACCTTCCAAGAGACCCAGTACTTC.

The CDR3 region has the DNA TGCGCCAGCAGTGACAGGGGGGCCGGGGAGCTGTTTTTT. This sequence encodes CASSDRGAGELFF. This chain joins TRBV10-1 and TRBJ2-2, with D perhaps TRBD1 (7 bases). The CDR3 is made up of 13 amino acids. V lost 3 bases to trimming and J lost 6 bases, with 8 bases between them. Per germline, CDR1 WNHNN and CDR2 SYGVQD (reference sequence).

The V gene is TRBV19, the J gene TRBJ1-1; the D is unclear. V was clipped by 6 bases and J by 3 bases, with 17 bases between them. Germline V CDR1 and CDR2: LNHDA, SQIVND (reference sequence). The length of the CDR3 is 15 residues. DNA for the CDR3: TGTGCCAGTAGCCCCCCGACCCGGTTGGACACTGAAGCTTTCTTT. Its protein is CASSPPTRLDTEAFF. The whole variable domain, remainder taken from reference TRBV19 and TRBJ1-1, is DGGITQSPKYLFRKEGQNVTLSCEQNLNHDAMYWYRQDPGQGLRLIYYSQIVNDFQKGDIAEGYSVSREKKESFPLTVTSAQKNPTAFYLCASSPPTRLDTEAFFGQGTRLTVV.

V is TRBV6-2 or TRBV6-3 and J is TRBJ2-5; 15 bases agree with TRBD2. Looked up from germline, CDR1 is MNHEY and CDR2 is SVGEGT. The junction had 2 bases not matched to a gene; V was cut back by 0 bases and J by 0 bases. This CDR3 spans 18 amino acids. CDR3 DNA: TGTGCCAGCAGTTACTCCGGGACTAGCGGGGGGTACCAAGAGACCCAGTACTTC. Protein sequence: CASSYSGTSGGYQETQYF.

The chain employs TRBV4-1 and TRBJ2-7, with 9 bases aligning to TRBD1. CDR1 is MGHRA and CDR2 is YSYEKL in the germline V gene. The CDR3 spans 15 residues. With 2 bases clipped from V and 3 bases from J, the junction kept 5 bases outside the gene matches. CDR3 protein: CASSQSTGGYYEQYF. CDR3 sequence (DNA): TGCGCCAGCAGCCAATCGACAGGGGGTTACTACGAGCAGTACTTC.

V gene TRBV7-2 combines with J gene TRBJ2-1, with 8 positions matching TRBD2. The length of the CDR3 is 17 residues. J gave up 4 bases and V 2 bases, and 10 bases lay outside the gene matches. Germline assignment: CDR1 SGHTA and CDR2 FQGNSA. This chain's CDR3 is CASSLHGGGNEYNEQFF. CDR3 nucleotide sequence: TGTGCCAGCAGCTTACACGGCGGGGGGAATGAATACAATGAGCAGTTCTTC. The complete variable domain, with remaining parts taken from reference TRBV7-2 and TRBJ2-1, reads GAGVSQSPSNKVTEKGKDVELRCDPISGHTALYWYRQSLGQGLEFLIYFQGNSAPDKSGLPSDRFSAERTGGSVSTLTIQRTQQEDSAVYLCASSLHGGGNEYNEQFFGPGTRLTVL.

A single count supports this clone. This chain joins TRBV6-5 and TRBJ1-1, with D perhaps TRBD1 (5 bases). Trimming removed 6 bases at V and 10 bases at J, with 12 bases between. The CDR3 totals 11 residues. CDR1 and CDR2 (germline): MNHEY, SVGAGI. CDR3 amino acids: CASSWGGLAFF. The CDR3 DNA is TGTGCCAGCAGCTGGGGGGGTTTAGCTTTCTTT.

In nucleotides, the CDR3 is TGTGCCACCAGCAGAGATCCGGGACAAAACTACGAGCAGTACTTC. Translating it yields CATSRDPGQNYEQYF. The chain employs TRBV15 and TRBJ2-7; maybe TRBD1 (6 bases). The ends were cut back, 0 bases at V and 3 bases at J, with 12 bases in the middle. Germline CDR1 LNHNV, CDR2 YYDKDF (reference sequence). The CDR3 extends over 15 amino acids.

The chain recombines TRBV2 with TRBJ1-2; TRBD1 agrees at 10 bases. Germline trimming cut 6 bases from V and 4 bases from J; bases unmatched to any gene: 5. CDR1 is SNHLY, CDR2 FYNNEI, per germline. The CDR3 spans 14 residues. The CDR3 here is CASRGDRGSYGYTF. The CDR3 DNA reads TGTGCCAGCAGGGGGGACAGGGGAAGCTATGGCTACACCTTC.

V gene TRBV30 combines with J gene TRBJ1-1; perhaps TRBD1 as D (6 bases). Germline CDR1 and CDR2: GTSNPN and SVGIG (reference sequence). The CDR3 sequence is 16 residues long. Trimming left V 2 bases short and J 0 bases short, with 16 bases between. The CDR3 here is CAWSKLRAGVNTEAFF. In DNA, the CDR3 is TGTGCCTGGAGTAAGCTTAGGGCAGGGGTGAACACTGAAGCTTTCTTT.

This clone was counted once. The chain has TRBV11-2 and TRBJ1-1; D might be TRBD1 (5 bases). This CDR3 has 10 amino acids. Trimming removed 6 bases at V and 11 bases at J, with 10 bases between. The germline gives CDR1 SGHAT, CDR2 FQNNGV. CDR3 protein: CASRPGHAFF. The CDR3 DNA reads as TGTGCCAGCAGACCAGGGCATGCTTTCTTT.

As concerns this clone: A junction end diverges from the germline sequence, so it may reflect a read error. The V gene is TRBV3-1 (or the pseudogene TRBV3-2), the J gene TRBJ2-7; no clear D gene. The length of the CDR3 is 12 residues. Germline CDR1 LGHDT, CDR2 YNNKEL (reference sequence). In DNA, the CDR3 is TGTGCCAGCAGCCAAGAGAGTCATTCTCGACACTTC. It encodes CASSQESHSRHF.

The chain has TRBV10-2 and TRBJ1-1; D not resolved. CDR3 length: 13 residues. The V gene lost 3 bases and the J gene lost 9 bases, with 14 bases spanning the gap. Looked up from germline, CDR1 is WSHSY and CDR2 is SAAADI. CDR3 region: CASSDSRLLQAFF. DNA of the CDR3: TGCGCCAGCAGTGACTCCAGACTGCTGCAAGCTTTCTTT.

This clone has a handful of counts. The rearrangement links TRBV10-1 to TRBJ2-5; maybe TRBD1 (6 bases). The CDR3 is 13 residues long. Trimming shortened V by 8 bases and J by 0 bases, and 10 bases separated the two germline ends. The germline V gene encodes CDR1 WNHNN and CDR2 SYGVQD (reference sequence). The CDR3 DNA reads as TGCGCCAGCTCAGGGGAGTACCAAGAGACCCAGTACTTC. It codes for CASSGEYQETQYF.